The source of this T cell receptor (beta chain) is a study of blood T cell repertoires in COVID-19. Study-level information: Nucleic acid was either cDNA or gDNA, and it came from T cells, B-cell-depleted T cells, or PBMCs.

Trimming removed 0 bases at V and 0 bases at J, with 5 bases between. The CDR3 runs to 14 residues. Germline V gene sequence: CDR1 SGHNT, CDR2 YYREEE (reference sequence). As handled by the study authors: Amplification of reference gene primers provided the estimated nucleated cell counts. Repertoires were generated with immunoSEQ multiplex PCR, while TCRdb's copy carries only in-frame clones and drops some. Clonal size and the V and J genes are those of that table, whereas D and trimming came from the DNA. The data hold tens of thousands of clones, with around 84% observed a single time. The receptor's source is a man aged 50-60 years with active COVID-19. V usage is TRBV5-4 and J usage is TRBJ2-3, with D unclear. Sequencing was carried out using peripheral blood. The CDR3 nucleotides read TGTGCCAGCAGCTTGGCGGTGAGCACAGATACGCAGTATTTT. Residues: CASSLAVSTDTQYF.